Sequencing of this T cell receptor beta chain was carried out in a study of T cells after yellow fever vaccination (dated by TCRdb to about 2019). Regarding the complete study: The SMART-Seq v4 Ultra Low Input RNA kit was used to prepare libraries from fractions with low cell numbers. Two healthy male donors made up the cohort, one aged 18 to 29 years and the other aged 30 to 40 years. Blood samples were taken at several timepoints before and after primary and secondary immunization, and bulk PBMC replicates and cell subsets were isolated. To track T-cell clones before and after primary and booster YFV17D yellow fever vaccination, bulk TCR alpha and beta repertoires were sequenced longitudinally.

This clonotype was seen ten or more times. No cognate antigen has been identified for it. No much larger clone exists at a distance of one base, and base qualities are not known. The research as a whole found: Because the study included only a couple of donors, the extent to which the findings can be generalized is limited. Compared with the primary T-cell response, the secondary T-cell response was faster but weaker, reaching its peak on day 5 rather than on day 15. A small fraction of clonotypes showed up in both the CD4 and CD8 compartments, probably as a result of convergent recombination. Most clones expanded after primary vaccination were re-detected after the booster (almost 98% of CD4 and approximately 88% of CD8), suggesting broad memory maintenance. FACS-sorted repertoires could contain abundant contaminating clonotypes from the bulk population, so computational filtering was required.

The sample's treatment or condition, from its label and the paper: live attenuated yellow fever vaccine strain. At each blood-draw timepoint, two biological replicates of bulk PBMCs were collected. PBMCs were isolated from peripheral blood using a standard Ficoll-Paque protocol. TriZol was used to extract RNA from bulk PBMCs, CD4 and CD8 fractions, and dextramer-positive and dextramer-negative fractions. CDR1 and CDR2, looked up from the germline V gene, are SGHVS and FQNEAQ. From cysteine to phenylalanine, the CDR3 is 15 amino acids long. Only the CDR3 part of the read is kept: 45 bases, read in frame from the first base. The junction shows trimming of 5 bases on V and 6 bases on J, plus 17 bases between the germline ends. Instrument used: Illumina NovaSeq 6000. Synthesis of TCR cDNA relied on 5'RACE template switching, a step that introduced a universal primer site along with unique molecular identifiers. Priming for cDNA synthesis came from both the TCR alpha and TCR beta constant segments. Library amplification used two PCR steps, and the second PCR step added sample barcodes and sequencing adapters. Sequencing of libraries was performed on Illumina HiSeq 2500 (2x100 bp) or NovaSeq (2x150 bp). Per the source publication's procedure: Reads were demultiplexed and collapsed into UMI consensus sequences with MIGEC, and V(D)J alignment was performed with MiXCR. Vaccine-responding clonotypes were defined with edgeR using replicate PBMC samples, requiring FDR below 0.01 and a log2 fold change above 5 up to day 15. CD4 or CD8 identity was assigned to each bulk clonotype according to whether the clonotype was present at higher abundance in the sequenced CD4 repertoire or the sequenced CD8 repertoire. The public reads were reprocessed in TCRdb via fastp at Q25 and MiXCR, keeping in-frame beta chains. Merged by CDR3 protein, the rows form single entries marked with the most common genes and DNA. Here the V and J calls rest on TCRdb's processing, not on the authors' analysis. This sample comprises about 310,000 distinct CDR3 sequences, around 3.6% of them detected only once. 23% of the sample belongs to the ten largest clones.

The source was PBMCs, collected on the day of the yellow fever booster vaccination. The chain links TRBV7-8 with TRBJ1-5, and possibly TRBD1, on 6 matching bases. This sequence originates from a man aged 18-30 years who received the YFV17D yellow fever vaccine. The CDR3 amino acid sequence is: CASSQNRVLTQPQHF. In nucleotides, the sequence is TGTGCCAGCAGCCAGAACAGGGTTCTCACTCAGCCCCAGCATTTT. With the rest looked up from the reference TRBV7-8 and TRBJ1-5 genes rather than sequenced, the full variable domain is GAGVSQSPRYKVAKRGQDVALRCDPISGHVSLFWYQQALGQGPEFLTYFQNEAQLDKSGLPSDRFFAERPEGSVSTLKIQRTQQEDSAVYLCASSQNRVLTQPQHFGDGTRLSIL.